One sample yielded the 8 T cell receptor beta chains listed below, sequenced in a study of blood T cells in healthy people across ages. Primers used in a second PCR of about 7 to 11 cycles were a sample-barcoded 5' primer and a J-beta primer mix. TCRdb called the 5' RACE reads again in MiXCR, with one record for every CDR3 protein. The sample carries some 940,000 distinct CDR3 sequences, 25% to 35% recorded once. Separately, the same data were catalogued under a study of T cells of mothers and their children.

The sample consisted of blood. The receptor source for this set is a woman aged 40 to 50 in good health.

A few counts support this clonotype. Mismatch with germline at one junction end may stem from a read error. The genes are TRBV15 and TRBJ2-7; D is perhaps TRBD2 (7 bases). This CDR3 comprises 14 residues. From germline, CDR1 is LNHNV and CDR2 YYDKDF (reference sequence). The CDR3 loop is CAASRDRGGYEQYF. Here the CDR3 DNA reads TGTGCCGCCAGCAGAGATAGGGGGGGGTACGAGCAGTACTTC.

This clonotype appeared many times. This chain's CDR3 is CARGDLGTYNEQFF. CDR3 DNA: TGTGCCCGCGGGGACTTAGGTACCTACAATGAGCAGTTCTTC. The V gene is TRBV6-5, the J gene TRBJ2-1; a possible D gene is TRBD2 (6 bases). Germline V gene data show CDR1 as MNHEY and CDR2 as SVGAGI. The CDR3 covers 14 residues. The ends were cut back, 11 bases at V and 2 bases at J, with 16 bases in the middle.

This clonotype has only a few counts. The chain couples TRBV28 to TRBJ1-1; D is possibly TRBD1 (5 bases). The CDR3 loop spans 13 amino acids. The V and J ends lost 1 base and 10 bases respectively, with 13 bases between them. From germline, CDR1 is MDHEN and CDR2 SYDVKM. This chain's CDR3 is CASSLSDSRGAFF. The CDR3 DNA reads TGTGCCAGCAGTTTATCAGACTCGAGGGGAGCTTTCTTT. Full variable domain (rest looked up from reference TRBV28 and TRBJ1-1): DVKVTQSSRYLVKRTGEKVFLECVQDMDHENMFWYRQDPGLGLRLIYFSYDVKMKEKGDIPEGYSVSREKKERFSLILESASTNQTSMYLCASSLSDSRGAFFGQGTRLTVV.

The table lists this clonotype with a few counts. This likely traces to a read error, being one base from a far larger clone. The rearrangement uses TRBV12-3 or TRBV12-4 and TRBJ2-7; weak D call: TRBD2 (5 bases). Judging by the DNA end, TRBJ2-5 fits better; the J call may be wrong. The CDR3 is 11 residues long. CDR3 residues: CAGSRGETQYF. CDR3 DNA sequence: TGTGCCGGCAGTCGAGGGGAGACCCAGTACTTC.

This clonotype was found a few times. V is TRBV19 and J is TRBJ2-1, with 11 bases aligning to TRBD2. The V and J ends lost 7 bases and 7 bases, in that order; junction bases with no gene match: 6. The CDR3 is 14 residues long. Germline V CDR1 and CDR2: LNHDA, SQIVND (reference sequence). CDR3 sequence: CASNSGGAWNEQFF. CDR3 sequence (DNA): TGTGCCAGTAATAGCGGGGGGGCCTGGAATGAGCAGTTCTTC.

This clonotype was found many times. The gene calls are TRBV6-4 and TRBJ2-1; TRBD2 matches at 11 bases. V shed 2 bases and J 6 bases; nucleotides not matched to a gene: 3. The CDR3 is made up of 15 amino acids. CDR1 is MRHNA and CDR2 is SNTAGT in the germline V gene. The CDR3 spells CASSDELAGANEQFF. In nucleotides, the CDR3 is TGTGCCAGCAGTGACGAACTAGCGGGGGCCAATGAGCAGTTCTTC.

A few counts support this clonotype. The chain has TRBV5-4 and TRBJ2-1, with D possibly TRBD1 on 5 matching bases. In germline, CDR1 is SGHNT, CDR2 YYREEE (reference sequence). V was cut by 1 base and J by 2 bases, with 10 bases left in between. This CDR3 comprises 15 residues. The CDR3 spells CASSLQGVPYNEQFF. DNA of the CDR3: TGTGCCAGCAGCTTGCAAGGGGTCCCCTACAATGAGCAGTTCTTC.

This chain joins TRBV12-3 or TRBV12-4 and TRBJ2-7, with 10 bases matching TRBD1. J was trimmed by 3 bases and V by 6 bases; bases with no gene match: 5. This CDR3 spans 14 amino acids. The CDR3 spells CASREWDRGYEQYF. In DNA, the CDR3 is TGTGCCAGCAGAGAGTGGGACAGGGGCTACGAGCAGTACTTC.